This TCR beta chain was profiled in a study of cytotoxic CD8 clonotypes in ibrutinib-treated CLL. Study details: Among patients, roughly 25 responded partially and 2 completely; about 14 then stayed remitted and 12 progressed after median around 70 months. Study-wide findings and caveats: Public clonotypes showed up rarely, and on treatment they shrank or held steady.

TCRdb's table, derived via immunoSEQ multiplex PCR, lists solely in-frame clones and lacks some. The sample lists about 56,000 clones; over 55% were seen once. This clone was counted many times. Its matching antigen is unknown. Germline assignment: CDR1 SGHKS and CDR2 YYEKEE (reference sequence). Losses at the gene ends were 1 base for V and 7 bases for J; bases not matched to a gene: 7. The CDR3 totals 15 residues. The rearrangement joins TRBV5-5 to TRBJ2-7; 11 positions agree with TRBD1. The sequence derives from a human donor with chronic lymphocytic leukemia. Material: PBMCs, obtained after 24 months of ibrutinib treatment. The CDR3: CASSLIGQGAGEQYF. The CDR3, as DNA: TGTGCCAGCAGCTTGATTGGACAGGGGGCAGGAGAGCAGTACTTC.